This TCR beta chain was recorded in a study of CD8 T cells in ankylosing spondylitis. TCRdb reprocessed the 5' RACE reads via MiXCR and lists one record per CDR3 protein. Of 150,000 to 200,000 distinct CDR3 sequences in the sample, 25% to 35% were seen once. The length of the CDR3 is 16 residues. V was cut by 0 bases and J by 3 bases, with 12 bases left in between. The germline gives CDR1 KGHSY, CDR2 FQNENV. Material for sequencing was synovial fluid, either unsorted or a sorted T cell fraction (not recorded which). J is TRBJ1-5 and V is TRBV16; D is ambiguous. The clonotype was recovered from a male donor with ankylosing spondylitis. The CDR3 here is CASSQSERVLNQPQHF. CDR3 nucleotide sequence: TGTGCCAGCAGCCAATCGGAACGTGTCCTCAATCAGCCCCAGCATTTT.